The 24 T cell receptor beta chains below come from one sample, sequenced in a study of long-term antiretroviral therapy in people with HIV. An immunoSEQ assay, version v3.0, was performed at survey level. Here immunoSEQ multiplex PCR was the method, and the copy in TCRdb shows in-frame clones only, minus some. This table has about 18,000 clones, around 73% appearing once. This specimen consisted of unsorted PBMCs, obtained 0.3 years after starting antiretroviral therapy. The receptors were sampled from a woman aged 45-65 years with HIV.

CDR3 protein: CASSLVREARETQYF. CDR3 sequence (DNA): TGTGCCAGCAGCTTGGTGAGGGAAGCGCGTGAGACCCAGTACTTC. The chain couples TRBV5-6 to TRBJ2-5, with D possibly TRBD2 on 5 matching bases. Trimming took off 0 bases at V and 5 bases at J, with 14 bases between the two ends. The CDR3 is 15 amino acids. Germline CDR1 and CDR2: SGHDT and YYEEEE.

V usage is TRBV5-1 and J usage is TRBJ2-1; 10 bases are a match to TRBD1. Germline lookup yields CDR1 SGHRS and CDR2 YFSETQ. CDR3 length equals 16 residues. J gave up 8 bases and V 6 bases, and 14 bases lay outside the gene matches. CDR3 loop: CASTISDRGPRDEQFF. As DNA, the CDR3 is TGCGCCAGCACCATTTCAGACAGGGGGCCCAGGGATGAGCAGTTCTTC.

In DNA, the CDR3 is TGTGCCAGCAGCCCCGAAAACTACGAGCAGTACTTC. It encodes CASSPENYEQYF. The rearrangement links TRBV11-2 to TRBJ2-7, with D uncertain. Trimming cost V 5 bases and J 3 bases, with 8 bases left between them. Per the germline V gene, CDR1 is SGHAT and CDR2 is FQNNGV. The CDR3 runs 12 residues.

The chain uses TRBV5-1 and TRBJ2-5; a weak D match, TRBD1 (6 bases). There are 15 residues in the CDR3. Germline V gene lookup returns CDR1 SGHRS and CDR2 YFSETQ. Trimming shortened V by 4 bases and J by 5 bases, and 18 bases separated the two germline ends. The CDR3 coding sequence is TGCGCCAGCAGCAGCAGCCCACAGGGTGATGAGACCCAGTACTTC. Protein sequence: CASSSSPQGDETQYF.

CDR3 sequence: CASSLYLRSGAEQFF. The CDR3 nucleotides read TGTGCCAGCAGTTTATATCTTCGGTCGGGGGCTGAGCAGTTCTTC. The chain employs TRBV27 and TRBJ2-1; either TRBD1 or TRBD2 may fit D (6 bases each). Germline CDR1 and CDR2: MNHEY and SMNVEV (reference sequence). V gave up 1 base and J gave up 9 bases, with 16 bases separating them. The CDR3 spans 15 residues.

This clone was detected a few times. The chain joins TRBV5-1 to TRBJ1-1; no clear D gene. The germline V and J ends were trimmed by 6 bases and 5 bases, with 14 bases remaining between them. CDR3 length: 13 residues. Germline loops: CDR1 SGHRS, CDR2 YFSETQ. CDR3 amino acids: CASNLGPETEAFF. For the CDR3, the DNA is TGCGCCAGCAACCTAGGGCCAGAGACTGAAGCTTTCTTT.

V usage is TRBV14 and J usage is TRBJ2-1; D gene ambiguous. The length of the CDR3 is 13 residues. The germline V and J ends were trimmed by 3 bases and 4 bases, with 7 bases remaining between them. Germline V gene data show CDR1 as SGHDN and CDR2 as FVKESK. In DNA form, the CDR3 reads TGTGCCAGCAGCCAGGACGTATACAATGAGCAGTTCTTC. Translation: CASSQDVYNEQFF.

This sequence joins TRBV29-1 and TRBJ1-1, with a possible D match to TRBD1 (6 bases). CDR1 and CDR2 from the germline V gene are SQVTM and ANQGSEA. The CDR3 has 13 amino acids. Trimming removed 2 bases at V and 3 bases at J, with 10 bases between. The CDR3 DNA is TGCAGCGTTGAACCGGACAGCGACACTGAAGCTTTCTTT. It codes for CSVEPDSDTEAFF.

This clone has more than one count but fewer than ten. CDR3 loop: CASSSPGQGYNEQYF. The CDR3 coding sequence is TGTGCCAGCAGCTCGCCGGGACAGGGTTATAACGAGCAGTACTTC. The chain links TRBV5-4 to TRBJ2-7; TRBD1 aligns across 9 bases. V dropped 3 bases and J dropped 5; count of bases not matched to a gene: 9. This CDR3 spans 15 amino acids. Germline V CDR1 and CDR2: SGHNT, YYREEE (reference sequence).

The rearrangement links TRBV19 to TRBJ1-6, with no clear D. V was cut by 4 bases and J by 10 bases, with 11 bases left in between. The germline gives CDR1 LNHDA, CDR2 SQIVND (reference sequence). CDR3 size: 13 residues. DNA of the CDR3: TGTGCCAGTAGTACAGGAGAAGGGTCACCCCTCCACTTT. It yields the protein CASSTGEGSPLHF.

The chain couples TRBV7-2 to TRBJ2-1; 8 nucleotides align to TRBD2. The CDR3 is made up of 14 amino acids. The germline CDR1 and CDR2 sequences are SGHTA and FQGNSA. With V trimmed by 3 bases and J by 7 bases, 5 bases remained unmatched. Here the CDR3 reads CASSFPGGRNEQFF. The DNA for the CDR3 is TGTGCCAGCAGCTTCCCGGGGGGGCGGAATGAGCAGTTCTTC. Combining the CDR3 with reference TRBV7-2 and TRBJ2-1 gives the whole variable domain GAGVSQSPSNKVTEKGKDVELRCDPISGHTALYWYRQSLGQGLEFLIYFQGNSAPDKSGLPSDRFSAERTGGSVSTLTIQRTQQEDSAVYLCASSFPGGRNEQFFGPGTRLTVL.

The chain combines TRBV5-1 with TRBJ2-3; possibly TRBD2 for D (6 bases). The length of the CDR3 is 16 residues. Germline assignment: CDR1 SGHRS and CDR2 YFSETQ. Trimming took 4 bases from V and 2 from J, leaving 17 bases between them. This chain's CDR3 is CASSVRTTVYTDTQYF. Written as DNA, the CDR3 is TGCGCCAGCAGCGTCAGGACTACCGTATACACAGATACGCAGTATTTT.

This clone was observed a single time. V is TRBV10-3 and J is TRBJ2-3; 9 bases line up with TRBD1. Germline assignment: CDR1 ENHRY and CDR2 SYGVKD. The CDR3 is 16 amino acids. V was pared by 6 bases and J by 1 base, with 8 bases of the junction left unmatched. The CDR3 bases are TGTGCCATCAGGCCGGACAGGGGTTTGGGCACAGATACGCAGTATTTT. It is translated as CAIRPDRGLGTDTQYF.

The chain carries TRBV15 and TRBJ2-1, with 9 bases matching TRBD2. V dropped 0 bases and J dropped 9; count of bases not matched to a gene: 12. Germline assignment: CDR1 LNHNV and CDR2 YYDKDF (reference sequence). CDR3 length: 17 amino acids. CDR3 amino acids: CATSRDFGAGGLIEQFF. The CDR3 DNA reads as TGTGCCACCAGCAGAGACTTTGGAGCGGGGGGTCTCATTGAGCAGTTCTTC. Full variable domain (missing parts from reference TRBV15 and TRBJ2-1): DAMVIQNPRYQVTQFGKPVTLSCSQTLNHNVMYWYQQKSSQAPKLLFHYYDKDFNNEADTPDNFQSRRPNTSFCFLDIRSPGLGDTAMYLCATSRDFGAGGLIEQFFGPGTRLTVL.

The gene calls are TRBV7-3 and TRBJ2-5, with 9 bases identical to TRBD1. V dropped 5 bases and J dropped 5; count of bases not matched to a gene: 9. The CDR3 totals 15 residues. Germline V gene data show CDR1 as SGHTA and CDR2 as FQGTGA. The CDR3 loop reads CASSQTGGRWETQYF. DNA of the CDR3: TGTGCCAGCAGCCAAACAGGGGGCCGGTGGGAGACCCAGTACTTC.

The chain is built from TRBV7-3 and TRBJ2-3; 13 bases are shared with TRBD2. The J segment lost 6 bases and the V segment lost 4 bases, leaving 10 bases of the junction unmatched. Germline CDR1 is SGHTA and CDR2 is FQGTGA. The CDR3 spans 17 residues. CDR3 sequence: CASSSPTSGGPWDTQYF. Here the CDR3 DNA reads TGTGCCAGCAGCTCGCCGACTAGCGGGGGGCCGTGGGATACGCAGTATTTT.

The V gene is TRBV5-1, the J gene TRBJ2-7, with a tentative D call TRBD1 (6 bases). The length of the CDR3 is 17 residues. Trimming left V 0 bases short and J 0 bases short, with 16 bases between. The germline CDR1 and CDR2 sequences are SGHRS and YFSETQ. The CDR3 loop is CASSLAWGQGPSYEQYF. The DNA for the CDR3 is TGCGCCAGCAGCTTGGCCTGGGGTCAGGGGCCCTCCTACGAGCAGTACTTC.

V and J are TRBV5-1 and TRBJ2-3; no reliable D call. The CDR3 contains 17 residues. Germline CDR1 reads SGHRS; CDR2 reads YFSETQ. V lost 3 bases to trimming and J lost 3 bases, with 20 bases between them. The CDR3 spells CASSSAYRAEGTDTQYF. CDR3 nucleotides: TGCGCCAGCAGCTCCGCCTATAGGGCGGAAGGAACAGATACGCAGTATTTT.

V usage is TRBV6-7 and J usage is TRBJ2-4; possible D gene TRBD1, 7 bases. TRBV6-7 is flagged as an ORF with uncertain function. The CDR3 runs to 17 residues. Trimming took 6 bases from V and 0 from J, leaving 18 bases between them. The CDR3 coding sequence is TGTGCCAGCAGCCTACCCCAGGGGGGACTAGCCAAAAACATTCAGTACTTC. Its translation is CASSLPQGGLAKNIQYF.

V and J are TRBV5-6 and TRBJ1-3; D unclear. This CDR3 contains 11 residues. V shed 4 bases and J shed 4 bases, with 3 bases lying between them. The V gene's germline CDR1 is SGHDT and CDR2 YYEEEE. The CDR3, as DNA: TGTGCCAGCAGCACGGGAAACACCATATATTTT. Translation: CASSTGNTIYF.

This clone was observed a single time. This rearrangement joins TRBV27 to TRBJ2-1; TRBD1 matches at 10 bases. Germline trimming cut 3 bases from V and 7 bases from J; bases unmatched to any gene: 3. The germline V gene encodes CDR1 MNHEY and CDR2 SMNVEV (reference sequence). The CDR3 spans 14 residues. CDR3 protein: CASSFGTGDNEQFF. CDR3 nucleotide sequence: TGTGCCAGCAGTTTCGGGACAGGGGATAATGAGCAGTTCTTC.

This clone has a handful of counts. The chain employs TRBV9 and TRBJ2-7; 9 bases match TRBD2. V shed 4 bases, J shed 5 bases, and the junction held 13 bases outside the gene matches. This CDR3 comprises 16 residues. Germline lookup yields CDR1 SGDLS and CDR2 YYNGEE. The CDR3 bases are TGTGCCAGCAGCCCAAGGACTAGCGTCGGCCCCGACGAGCAGTACTTC. Its translation: CASSPRTSVGPDEQYF.

The chain employs TRBV7-9 and TRBJ1-1, with 10 positions matching TRBD1. CDR1 is SEHNR and CDR2 is FQNEAQ in the germline V gene (reference sequence). With 5 bases clipped from V and 4 bases from J, the junction kept 4 bases outside the gene matches. CDR3 size: 14 residues. The CDR3 here is CASSPDRGGTEAFF. CDR3 sequence (DNA): TGTGCCAGCAGCCCGGACAGGGGGGGCACTGAAGCTTTCTTT.

CDR3 in DNA: TGTGCCACAGGGGGTTCCTCTGGAAACACCATATATTTT. This gives the protein CATGGSSGNTIYF. This chain links TRBV6-6 with TRBJ1-3; 7 nucleotides align to TRBD1. V trimming: 10 bases; J trimming: 0 bases; junction bases outside the gene matches: 3. The CDR3 totals 13 residues. Germline V gene sequence: CDR1 MNHNY, CDR2 SVGAGI (reference sequence).